A selection of T cell receptor beta chains follows, all from one sample in a study of glioma-infiltrating T cells after dendritic cell vaccination. The data were produced by immunoSEQ multiplex PCR, yet TCRdb's version contains in-frame clones alone and is incomplete. The sample lists more than 55,000 clones, approximately 81% occurring once. Sequenced here: blood, sampled after dendritic cell vaccination. These receptor sequences come from a human donor with glioblastoma. The conserved cysteine and the conserved F or W are not part of the CDR3 here. Each record gives: J gene, V gene, CDR3 length, CDR3 protein.

TRBJ2-7,TRBV6-5,11,ASSPGQHYEQY
TRBJ2-7,TRBV14,12,ASSQVAIRDEQY
TRBJ1-5,TRBV6-5,12,ASSYGRGNQPQH
TRBJ2-7,TRBV6-5,12,ASSQPGGWDEQY
TRBJ2-1,TRBV4-3,14,ASSTSGGGSYNEQF
TRBJ1-2,TRBV6-1,11,ASSEQYNYGYT
TRBJ2-4,TRBV18,11,ASSPPTVNIQY
TRBJ2-2,TRBV7-2,15,ASSLMIPSGGHGELF
TRBJ1-3,TRBV10-3,15,AISELPDRGSGNTIY
TRBJ1-2,TRBV29-1,11,SVGQDSSYGYT
TRBJ1-4,TRBV27,14,ASRLGQGTTNEKLF
TRBJ2-4,TRBV7-9,12,ASSLGQGGNIQY
TRBJ2-1,TRBV5-1,13,ASSLAAGGLDEQF
TRBJ2-5,TRBV29-1,12,SVQKRGTEETQY
TRBJ2-3,TRBV7-2,12,ASTSGAAKDTQY
TRBJ1-2,TRBV6-6,8,ASGGHGYT
TRBJ1-1,TRBV9,11,ASSERQGTEAF
TRBJ1-1,TRBV4-3,9,ASSNTAEAF
TRBJ2-3,TRBV9,12,ASSPRGSGDTQY
TRBJ2-3,TRBV30,11,AWSAVVPDTQY
TRBJ2-3,TRBV9,13,ASSVSVTSTDTQY
TRBJ2-2,TRBV4-1,13,ASSPAGGHTGELF
TRBJ2-5,TRBV9,13,ASSVDGTSGERMD
TRBJ2-5,TRBV5-1,12,ASSLDGLQETQY
TRBJ2-7,TRBV4-1,15,ASSWIHPSGGFYEQY
TRBJ1-1,TRBV6-5,11,ASSRGDGTEAF
TRBJ2-2,TRBV9,15,ASSVVVTSGHTGELF